Given below is one TCR beta chain in context. Its specificity is unknown. These memory T cells were uncultured and sequenced directly after ex vivo isolation. This record comes from a study of CD4 T cell repertoires in COVID-19. Study as a whole: Relabeled CFSE-low cells, IL-2-expanded for around nine days, met spikes from other coronaviruses. Study-wide results and limits: Some SARS-CoV-2 clonotypes, between about 6.5 and 25%, recurred in SARS-CoV and/or HKU1 cultures. Two or all three memory subsets shared several highly expanded SARS-CoV-2-reactive clonotypes.

Assay used: immunoSEQ multiplex PCR; TCRdb lists only in-frame clones, some missing. The sample consists of about 22,000 clones, around 87% of them appearing once. There are 13 residues in the CDR3. The ends were cut back, 0 bases at V and 8 bases at J, with 11 bases in the middle. Germline V gives CDR1 SGHRS, CDR2 YFSETQ. This chain connects TRBV5-1 to TRBJ1-1; D is unresolved. This clonotype was obtained from a human donor who had COVID-19. This specimen consisted of central memory CD4+ T cells from blood, obtained before the COVID-19 pandemic. The CDR3, as DNA: TGCGCCAGCAGCTTGGGGATACAGAGAGAAGCTTTCTTT. Translation: CASSLGIQREAFF.